A selection of T cell receptor beta chains follows, all from one sample in a study of blood T cell repertoires in COVID-19. Repertoires were generated with immunoSEQ multiplex PCR, while TCRdb's copy carries only in-frame clones and drops some. The data show 55,000 to 80,000 clones, 80% to 90% seen once. The sample consisted of peripheral blood. Receptors originate from a human donor in a cohort sampled during active COVID-19. CDR3s include the opening cysteine and the closing phenylalanine or tryptophan. Fields, in order: V gene, J gene, D gene, clone size, CDR3 DNA, CDR3 protein. A D gene is named only where the DNA matches it firmly. Some rows have no size entry. The others give once, few or many, or a class for an expanded clone.

>TRBV5-1|TRBJ2-7|TRBD2|NA
TGCGCCAGCAGGCCCGGGAGCGGCTCAGGGACTAGCGTCGAGCAGTACTTC
CASRPGSGSGTSVEQYF
>TRBV19|TRBJ2-6|NA|NA
TGTGCCAGTAGTATAGGTTATTCTGGGGCCAACGTCCTGACTTTC
CASSIGYSGANVLTF
>TRBV4-2|TRBJ2-1|NA|NA
TGTGCCAGCAGCCAAGAGTACTCGTTTGGGGGGAATGAGCAGTTCTTC
CASSQEYSFGGNEQFF
>TRBV19|TRBJ1-4|NA|NA
TGTGCCAGTAGTAAGGGGCAGTTGTATACTAATGAAAAACTGTTTTTT
CASSKGQLYTNEKLFF
>TRBV7-8|TRBJ2-7|NA|NA
TGTGCCAGCAGCTCGAGGAGCTACGAGCAGTACTTC
CASSSRSYEQYF
>TRBV21-1|TRBJ2-7|NA|NA
TGTGCCAGCAGCGCCCACAACTACGAGCAGTACTTC
CASSAHNYEQYF
>TRBV9|TRBJ2-5|NA|NA
TGTGCCAGCAGCGTAGATATAGGGGTAGAGACCCAGTACTTC
CASSVDIGVETQYF
>TRBV5-3|TRBJ1-5|TRBD1|NA
TGTGCCAGAAGCGTGCCGGGACAGGGGGCTAGGAGCAATCAGCCCCAGCATTTT
CARSVPGQGARSNQPQHF
>TRBV7-8|TRBJ1-6|NA|NA
TGTGCCAGCAGCTTGACAGGCCCCTCACCCCTCCACTTT
CASSLTGPSPLHF
>TRBV4-1|TRBJ2-4|TRBD1|NA
TGCGCCAGCAGCCAAGAAAGGATGGGACAGGGGAAAAACATTCAGTACTTC
CASSQERMGQGKNIQYF
>TRBV3-1/TRBV3-2|TRBJ2-7|NA|few
TGTGCCAGCAGCCACCCCCTGGCGGCAAGCTCCTACGAGCAGTACTTC
CASSHPLAASSYEQYF
>TRBV19|TRBJ1-5|TRBD1|few
TGTGCCAGTAGTAACAGGGGGGGAGATCAGCCCCAGCATTTT
CASSNRGGDQPQHF
>TRBV6-6|TRBJ2-1|TRBD2|NA
TGTGCCAGCACCCCGGGACTAGCGGGTTACAATGAGCAGTTCTTC
CASTPGLAGYNEQFF
>TRBV10-2|TRBJ2-1|TRBD1|NA
TGCGCCAGCAGTGAGTCTTCAGGGGGTGAGCAGTTCTTC
CASSESSGGEQFF
>TRBV28|TRBJ2-7|TRBD1|NA
TGTGCCAGCAGTCGTCAGGGGGCCCCTTCCTACGAGCAGTACTTC
CASSRQGAPSYEQYF
>TRBV7-6|TRBJ2-6|TRBD1|once
TGTGCCAGCAGCCCGGGCGTACAGGGGGGTTTGGGTGGGGCCAACGTCCTGACTTTC
CASSPGVQGGLGGANVLTF
>TRBV7-6|TRBJ2-3|TRBD1|few
TGTGCCAGCAGCCTTCAGGGGGCAGATACGCAGTATTTT
CASSLQGADTQYF
>TRBV5-1|TRBJ1-5|TRBD1|medium-sized
TGCGCCAGCAGCCCCGGGACAGCCAATCAGCCCCAGCATTTT
CASSPGTANQPQHF
>TRBV7-9|TRBJ2-3|NA|NA
TGTGCCAGCGCCCGGGACAACACAGATACGCAGTATTTT
CASARDNTDTQYF
>TRBV6-6|TRBJ2-5|TRBD2|NA
TGTGCCAGCAGTTACTCTAGCGGGGGGTATGGCGAGACCCAGTACTTC
CASSYSSGGYGETQYF
>TRBV19|TRBJ1-3|NA|NA
TGTGCCAGTAGTATGGAGGGAAACACCATATATTTT
CASSMEGNTIYF
>TRBV6-6|TRBJ1-5|TRBD1|once
TGTGCCAGCAGCCAGTCAGGGGGCGGTCAGCCCCAGCATTTT
CASSQSGGGQPQHF
>TRBV18|TRBJ1-4|NA|NA
TGTGCCAGCTCACCACGTGGGGGGAATGAAAAACTGTTTTTT
CASSPRGGNEKLFF
>TRBV5-6|TRBJ1-1|TRBD1|once
TGTGCCAGCAGGGAGGACAGGGGGAACACTGAAGCTTTCTTT
CASREDRGNTEAFF
>TRBV19|TRBJ2-1|TRBD2|NA
TGTGCCAGTAGTATTGCCGTAGCGGGAGCGTCGTACAATGAGCAGTTCTTC
CASSIAVAGASYNEQFF
>TRBV18|TRBJ2-1|NA|NA
TGTGCCAGCTCACCGCCTAACGGACAAGGGCAGCAGTTCTTC
CASSPPNGQGQQFF
>TRBV18|TRBJ1-6|NA|NA
TGTGCCAGCTCACCACTAGACTATAATTCACCCCTCCACTTT
CASSPLDYNSPLHF
>TRBV5-1|TRBJ1-1|TRBD1|NA
TGCGCCAGCAGCTTATTGGGACAGGGGGCGGCTGAAGCTTTCTTT
CASSLLGQGAAEAFF
>TRBV5-1|TRBJ2-7|TRBD1|NA
TGCGCCAGCAGCCCTGGGACAGGGAGGTACGAGCAGTACTTC
CASSPGTGRYEQYF
>TRBV5-1|TRBJ2-5|TRBD1|NA
TGCGCCAGCAGTCCGGGACAGGGTTCAGAGACCCAGTACTTC
CASSPGQGSETQYF
>TRBV6-6|TRBJ1-2|NA|NA
TGTGCCAGCAGTTACGAGGGTTTCGAGTATGGCTACACCTTC
CASSYEGFEYGYTF
>TRBV9|TRBJ2-3|TRBD2|NA
TGTGCCAGCAGCGTACGAGCGGGAATCACAGATACGCAGTATTTT
CASSVRAGITDTQYF
>TRBV7-6|TRBJ2-7|NA|NA
TGTGCCAGCAGCTTAGGGACTACCCCATACGAGCAGTACTTC
CASSLGTTPYEQYF
>TRBV19|TRBJ2-1|NA|NA
TGTGCCAGTAGTAACCGGGTTGGGGCCAATGAGCAGTTCTTC
CASSNRVGANEQFF
>TRBV7-3|TRBJ2-1|NA|NA
TGTGCCAGCAGCCAAACAGGGTCTCCCTACAATGAGCAGTTCTTC
CASSQTGSPYNEQFF
>TRBV18|TRBJ2-1|NA|NA
TGTGCCAGCTCAAATCTCAATGAGCAGTTCTTC
CASSNLNEQFF
>TRBV7-9|TRBJ2-5|TRBD1|NA
TGTGCCAGCAGCTCGTACAACAGGGGGTCCCAAGAGACCCAGTACTTC
CASSSYNRGSQETQYF
>TRBV15|TRBJ1-2|TRBD1|NA
TGTGCCACCAGCAGGGCAATTGACAGGGCGAGTGGCTACACCTTC
CATSRAIDRASGYTF
>TRBV5-1|TRBJ2-5|NA|NA
TGCGCCAGCAGCCCCCAGCCGGGAAGGCTCCAAGAGACCCAGTACTTC
CASSPQPGRLQETQYF
>TRBV7-9|TRBJ2-2|NA|NA
TGTGCCAGCAGCTCCTATCTACAGGGAACCGGGGAGCTGTTTTTT
CASSSYLQGTGELFF
>TRBV29-1|TRBJ2-3|NA|once
TGCAGCGTTGATGCGGGGGCGATCGATACGCAGTATTTT
CSVDAGAIDTQYF
>TRBV6-6|TRBJ1-2|NA|NA
TGTGCCAGCAGTTGGGGGGGGTTGGATGGCTACACCTTC
CASSWGGLDGYTF
>TRBV5-4|TRBJ1-4|NA|NA
TGTGCCAGCAGCACCAGGGCAACTAATGAAAAACTGTTTTTT
CASSTRATNEKLFF
>TRBV5-1|TRBJ2-1|TRBD2|NA
TGCGCCAGCAGCTCGGAGGGACTAGCGGGGCGCAATGAGCAGTTCTTC
CASSSEGLAGRNEQFF
>TRBV6-5|TRBJ2-1|TRBD2|once
TGTGCCAGCAGAATCGGACTAGCGGGAGCATATGAGCAGTTCTTC
CASRIGLAGAYEQFF
>TRBV12-3/TRBV12-4|TRBJ2-3|NA|NA
TGTGCCAGCAGTTTAGAGAGGGCAGATACGCAGTATTTT
CASSLERADTQYF
>TRBV27|TRBJ1-4|NA|NA
TGTGCCAGCAGACAAAACCAGGGACTCGCTAATGAAAAACTGTTTTTT
CASRQNQGLANEKLFF
>TRBV7-9|TRBJ2-2|TRBD2|NA
TGTGCCAGCAGCTTAGTGAGCACTAGCGGGAACACCGGGGAGCTGTTTTTT
CASSLVSTSGNTGELFF
>TRBV9|TRBJ2-5|TRBD2|NA
TGTGCCAGCAGCGTAGGTCCTAGCGGGCTCATGGGAGAGACCCAGTACTTC
CASSVGPSGLMGETQYF
>TRBV6-1|TRBJ1-2|NA|NA
TGTGCCAGCAGTGAAAAGGAGGGGTCGAGCTATGGCTACACCTTC
CASSEKEGSSYGYTF
>TRBV11-2|TRBJ2-2|NA|NA
TGTGCCAGCAGCTTAGTGGCCGCTTCCGCGGGTACCGGGGAGCTGTTTTTT
CASSLVAASAGTGELFF
>TRBV18|TRBJ2-1|NA|NA
TGTGCCAGCTCACCACCCCCGACAGACAGGGAGCAGTTCTTC
CASSPPPTDREQFF
>TRBV5-6|TRBJ2-1|TRBD2|NA
TGTGCCAGCAGCTTGAGTAGCGGGGGGTGGAATGAGCAGTTCTTC
CASSLSSGGWNEQFF